Shown below are 28 T cell receptor beta chains from a single sample sequenced in a study of shared clonotypes between healthy human individuals. Using immunoSEQ multiplex PCR, the repertoire was profiled, and TCRdb retains in-frame clones only, with some absent. The sample carries approximately 640,000 clones, 90% recorded once. Sequencing used memory CD8+ T cells from PBMCs. Subset given: CD45RO+ cells pooled with CCR7-negative TemRA cells. The receptors here all came from a man aged 18-30 years in good health. Some clones in this sample may be carry-over from other donors' samples.

Here the CDR3 DNA reads TGTGCCAGCAGCTATAGCTATAGGGGAACCGGGGAGCTGTTTTTT. It specifies CASSYSYRGTGELFF. J is TRBJ2-2 and V is TRBV7-6, with D possibly TRBD1 on 5 matching bases. This CDR3 has 15 residues. V dropped 4 bases and J dropped 5 bases, with 14 bases sitting between them. Germline V gives CDR1 SGHVS, CDR2 FNYEAQ.

In its sample, this clone was seen once. The chain couples TRBV7-2 to TRBJ2-7; D is undetermined. Trimming took 4 bases from V and 7 from J, leaving 14 bases between them. CDR1 and CDR2 (germline): SGHTA, FQGNSA. There are 13 residues in the CDR3. CDR3 loop: CASSSDRRGEQYF. CDR3 sequence (DNA): TGTGCCAGCAGCTCGGACCGTAGAGGTGAGCAGTACTTC.

The genes are TRBV5-5 and TRBJ2-7; D call uncertain. This CDR3 has 15 residues. Germline loops: CDR1 SGHKS, CDR2 YYEKEE (reference sequence). V lost 4 bases to trimming and J lost 3 bases, with 17 bases between them. CDR3 amino acids: CASSPPRLPIYEQYF. The CDR3 coding sequence is TGTGCCAGCAGCCCGCCCAGACTCCCGATCTACGAGCAGTACTTC.

This clone was seen just once. This rearrangement joins TRBV27 to TRBJ2-7; possible D gene TRBD1, 5 bases. CDR3 length equals 14 residues. Trimming took off 1 base at V and 5 bases at J, with 12 bases between the two ends. Germline V gene lookup returns CDR1 MNHEY and CDR2 SMNVEV (reference sequence). CDR3 sequence (DNA): TGTGCCAGCAGTTTATACTCCTCAGGGAACGAGCAGTACTTC. Translating it yields CASSLYSSGNEQYF.

The chain combines TRBV5-6 with TRBJ2-5; D gene ambiguous. Gene TRBJ2-7 matches the end of the DNA better, so the J call may be wrong. This CDR3 spans 13 amino acids. Germline V gene lookup returns CDR1 SGHDT and CDR2 YYEEEE. CDR3 loop: CASSSLIFYEQYF. The DNA of the CDR3 is TGTGCCAGCAGCTCTTTAATCTTCTACGAGCAGTACTTC.

This clone was seen a single time. The chain combines TRBV10-3 with TRBJ2-1, with 11 bases matching TRBD2. The CDR3 runs 16 residues. V lost 7 bases, J lost 10 bases, and 15 bases stayed unmatched. The V gene's germline CDR1 is ENHRY and CDR2 SYGVKD. The CDR3 protein is CAITPGLAGPRAEQFF. CDR3 DNA: TGTGCCATCACCCCAGGACTAGCGGGCCCCAGGGCGGAGCAGTTCTTC.

The rearrangement links TRBV14 to TRBJ2-5; TRBD2 might be the D (5 bases). Trimming shortened V by 1 base and J by 0 bases, and 21 bases separated the two germline ends. The CDR3 is 19 amino acids. The germline gives CDR1 SGHDN, CDR2 FVKESK. The CDR3 DNA is TGTGCCAGCAGCCAAGTGTCCGGGGTCGCTACCCGATACCAAGAGACCCAGTACTTC. Translated, it gives CASSQVSGVATRYQETQYF.

The chain links TRBV7-6 to TRBJ2-7, with 11 positions matching TRBD2. The CDR3 contains 16 residues. The V gene end was trimmed by 5 bases and the J gene end by 4 bases; junction bases not matched to a gene: 10. In germline, CDR1 is SGHVS, CDR2 FNYEAQ. In DNA form, the CDR3 reads TGTGCCAGCAGCGAGTTTACTAGCGGGAGCAGATACGAGCAGTACTTC. Amino acid sequence: CASSEFTSGSRYEQYF.

The rearrangement joins TRBV5-1 to TRBJ2-7; D perhaps matches TRBD1 (6 bases). The CDR3 consists of 15 residues. V was cut by 3 bases and J by 4 bases, with 17 bases left in between. Germline-derived CDR1 and CDR2 are SGHRS and YFSETQ. The CDR3 spells CASSSPGHKLYEQYF. CDR3 DNA: TGCGCCAGCAGCTCCCCGGGACACAAACTTTACGAGCAGTACTTC.

This clone was observed a handful of times. The gene calls are TRBV30 and TRBJ1-4; weak D call: TRBD1 (5 bases). The CDR3 sequence is 13 residues long. Germline CDR1 reads GTSNPN; CDR2 reads SVGIG (reference sequence). V lost 0 bases to trimming and J lost 8 bases, with 10 bases between them. The CDR3 spells CAWSVGRGEKLFF. The CDR3 DNA reads TGTGCCTGGAGTGTGGGGAGGGGAGAAAAACTGTTTTTT.

V gene TRBV5-6 combines with J gene TRBJ2-5, with D perhaps being TRBD1 or TRBD2 (6 bases each). CDR1 is SGHDT, CDR2 YYEEEE, per germline. The CDR3 covers 17 residues. Deletions cut 4 bases from V and 3 bases from J, with 22 bases between. The DNA of the CDR3 is TGTGCCAGCAGCCCACCAGGACGACCGGAGGGGGAAGAGACCCAGTACTTC. As protein: CASSPPGRPEGEETQYF.

V and J are TRBV27 and TRBJ2-3, with 7 bases lining up with TRBD1. Germline CDR1 and CDR2: MNHEY and SMNVEV (reference sequence). Germline trimming cut 6 bases from V and 4 bases from J; bases unmatched to any gene: 4. This CDR3 comprises 13 residues. The CDR3: CASRFQGADTQYF. The CDR3 DNA sequence: TGTGCCAGCAGATTCCAGGGGGCAGATACGCAGTATTTT.

The rearrangement links TRBV4-3 to TRBJ1-3; D ambiguous. The V gene's germline CDR1 is LGHNA and CDR2 YSLEER. V was clipped by 0 bases and J by 3 bases, with 12 bases between them. The CDR3 loop spans 16 amino acids. The chain's CDR3 is CASSQDRMQVGNTIYF. CDR3 bases: TGCGCCAGCAGCCAAGACAGAATGCAGGTTGGAAACACCATATATTTT.

The J gene is TRBJ2-7, the V gene TRBV15, with 7 nucleotides matching TRBD1. The V gene's germline CDR1 is LNHNV and CDR2 YYDKDF (reference sequence). The CDR3 runs to 17 residues. The trim removed 0 bases at V and 3 bases at J, leaving 11 bases unmatched. The CDR3 is CATSRDGLGQGVYEQYF. The CDR3 DNA reads TGTGCCACCAGCAGAGATGGTTTGGGTCAGGGGGTCTACGAGCAGTACTTC.

The chain couples TRBV2 to TRBJ2-1; no definite D call. V gave up 1 base and J gave up 0 bases, with 13 bases separating them. The germline gives CDR1 SNHLY, CDR2 FYNNEI. This CDR3 comprises 17 residues. The chain's CDR3 is CASSEGFKRLSYNEQFF. Written as DNA, the CDR3 is TGTGCCAGCAGTGAAGGGTTCAAGCGCCTCTCCTACAATGAGCAGTTCTTC.

This clone is a singleton in its sample. The chain recombines TRBV9 with TRBJ2-1; TRBD2 matches 14 bases. Losses at the gene ends were 3 bases for V and 5 bases for J; bases not matched to a gene: 7. Germline assignment: CDR1 SGDLS and CDR2 YYNGEE. The CDR3 loop spans 17 amino acids. The CDR3 region is CASSATTGLAGDNEQFF. The DNA for the CDR3 is TGTGCCAGCAGCGCCACGACGGGACTAGCGGGAGACAATGAGCAGTTCTTC.

The rearrangement uses TRBV7-3 and TRBJ2-1; D call uncertain. Trimming left V 0 bases short and J 1 base short, with 7 bases between. The germline gives CDR1 SGHTA, CDR2 FQGTGA. This CDR3 comprises 15 residues. As DNA, the CDR3 is TGTGCCAGCAGCTTAACTCCAAGGTCCTACAATGAGCAGTTCTTC. It encodes CASSLTPRSYNEQFF.

The J gene is TRBJ2-1, the V gene TRBV7-6, with no clear D. This CDR3 region has 12 residues. Between the trimmed V and J ends, which lost 0 bases and 8 bases, there was a span of 5 bases. Germline CDR1 and CDR2: SGHVS and FNYEAQ. The chain's CDR3 is CASSLAYHEQFF. The DNA of the CDR3 is TGTGCCAGCAGCTTAGCGTACCATGAGCAGTTCTTC. Variable domain in full (rest from reference TRBV7-6 and TRBJ2-1): GAGVSQSPRYKVTKRGQDVALRCDPISGHVSLYWYRQALGQGPEFLTYFNYEAQQDKSGLPNDRFSAERPEGSISTLTIQRTEQRDSAMYRCASSLAYHEQFFGPGTRLTVL.

The chain joins TRBV27 to TRBJ2-7; 9 bases align to TRBD2. This CDR3 region has 15 residues. J lost 2 bases, V lost 2 bases, and 4 bases had no gene match. Germline CDR1 reads MNHEY; CDR2 reads SMNVEV (reference sequence). CDR3 loop: CASSLASGAPYEQYF. CDR3 nucleotides: TGTGCCAGCAGTTTAGCTAGCGGGGCCCCCTACGAGCAGTACTTC.

The V call is TRBV14, the J call TRBJ2-7; D gene ambiguous. The CDR3 has 16 residues. V lost 3 bases to trimming and J lost 0 bases, with 15 bases between them. Germline lookup yields CDR1 SGHDN and CDR2 FVKESK. The CDR3 DNA follows: TGTGCCAGCAGCCAGTCAGAGTCTGGAGACTCCTACGAGCAGTACTTC. Protein sequence: CASSQSESGDSYEQYF.

The genes are TRBV4-2 and TRBJ2-1; 10 bases agree with TRBD2. The CDR3 has 18 residues. V lost 4 bases, J lost 0 bases, and 9 bases stayed unmatched. Germline loops: CDR1 LGHNA, CDR2 YNFKEQ. The CDR3 nucleotides read TGTGCCAGCAGCCTTATGCCTAGCGGGAGTATCTCCTACAATGAGCAGTTCTTC. Translated: CASSLMPSGSISYNEQFF.

This sequence joins TRBV5-6 and TRBJ2-1, with D perhaps TRBD2 (6 bases). Per germline, CDR1 SGHDT and CDR2 YYEEEE. The CDR3 spans 17 residues. Trimming left V 2 bases short and J 4 bases short, with 19 bases between. The CDR3 loop is CASSFSSAGTLYNEQFF. CDR3 DNA: TGTGCCAGCAGCTTCTCCTCCGCGGGAACCCTTTACAATGAGCAGTTCTTC.

The chain has TRBV9 and TRBJ2-7, with D perhaps assigned TRBD1 or TRBD2 (5 bases each). The V and J ends lost 1 base and 3 bases respectively, with 8 bases between them. The CDR3 length is 13 residues. Germline-derived CDR1 and CDR2 are SGDLS and YYNGEE. CDR3 sequence: CASSVFGGYEQYF. In nucleotides, the CDR3 is TGTGCCAGCAGCGTATTTGGGGGCTACGAGCAGTACTTC.

This chain links TRBV27 with TRBJ2-6; TRBD2 might be the D (6 bases). Trimming stripped 8 bases from V and 1 base from J, with 12 bases between. The germline V gene has CDR1 MNHEY and CDR2 SMNVEV (reference sequence). The length of the CDR3 is 15 residues. This chain's CDR3 is CASSLGTSGANVLTF. The DNA for the CDR3 is TGTGCCAGCTCTCTAGGGACTTCTGGGGCCAACGTCCTGACTTTC.

This chain uses TRBV4-3 with TRBJ1-1; D remains unclear. The CDR3 consists of 14 residues. Per germline, CDR1 LGHNA and CDR2 YSLEER. The germline V and J ends were trimmed by 0 bases and 6 bases, with 11 bases remaining between them. The chain's CDR3 is CASSQEILAPEAFF. CDR3 sequence (DNA): TGCGCCAGCAGCCAAGAGATCCTAGCGCCTGAAGCTTTCTTT.

The chain combines TRBV11-3 with TRBJ2-1; 7 nucleotides match TRBD2. Germline V gene lookup returns CDR1 SGHNT and CDR2 YENEEA. The length of the CDR3 is 15 residues. V dropped 3 bases and J dropped 7; count of bases not matched to a gene: 9. CDR3 bases: TGTGCCAGCAGCTTGTCGTATAGCGGGTGGAATGAGCAGTTCTTC. Amino acids: CASSLSYSGWNEQFF.

The chain couples TRBV5-6 to TRBJ2-7; D gene ambiguous. The V gene's germline CDR1 is SGHDT and CDR2 YYEEEE. The CDR3 contains 13 residues. V was cut by 2 bases and J by 0 bases, with 6 bases left in between. CDR3 residues: CASSFGGSYEQYF. The CDR3 nucleotides are TGTGCCAGCAGCTTCGGTGGCTCCTACGAGCAGTACTTC.

The chain couples TRBV9 to TRBJ2-5, with TRBD1 identical over 8 bases. The germline CDR1 and CDR2 sequences are SGDLS and YYNGEE. J gave up 7 bases and V 4 bases, and 12 bases lay outside the gene matches. The CDR3 is 15 residues long. For the CDR3, the DNA is TGTGCCAGCAGCCCTCGGACAGGGCCGGTGGGGACCCAGTACTTC. Amino acid sequence: CASSPRTGPVGTQYF.